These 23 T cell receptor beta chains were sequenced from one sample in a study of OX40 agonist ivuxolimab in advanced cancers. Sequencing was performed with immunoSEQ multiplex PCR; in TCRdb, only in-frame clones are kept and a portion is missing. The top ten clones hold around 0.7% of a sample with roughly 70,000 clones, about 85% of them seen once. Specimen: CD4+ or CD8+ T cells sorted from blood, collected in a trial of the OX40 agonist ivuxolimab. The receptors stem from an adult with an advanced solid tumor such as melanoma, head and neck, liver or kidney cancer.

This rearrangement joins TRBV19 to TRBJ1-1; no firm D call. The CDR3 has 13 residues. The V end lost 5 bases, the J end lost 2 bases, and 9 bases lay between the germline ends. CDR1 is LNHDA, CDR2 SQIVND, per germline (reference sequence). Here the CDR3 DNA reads TGTGCCAGTAGTGCACTGGGTAACACTGAAGCTTTCTTT. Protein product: CASSALGNTEAFF.

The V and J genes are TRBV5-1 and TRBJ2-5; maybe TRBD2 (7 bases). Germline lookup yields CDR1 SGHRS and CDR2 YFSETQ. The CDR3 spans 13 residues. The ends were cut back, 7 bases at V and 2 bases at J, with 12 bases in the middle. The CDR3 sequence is CASGEGGQETQYF. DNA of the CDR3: TGCGCCAGCGGCGAGGGGGGGCAAGAGACCCAGTACTTC.

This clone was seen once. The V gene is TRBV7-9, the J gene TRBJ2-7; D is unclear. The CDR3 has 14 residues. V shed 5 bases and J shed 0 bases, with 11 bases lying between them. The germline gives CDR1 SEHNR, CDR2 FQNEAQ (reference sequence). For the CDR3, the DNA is TGTGCCAGCAGCCCAGCCATAAACTCCTACGAGCAGTACTTC. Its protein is CASSPAINSYEQYF.

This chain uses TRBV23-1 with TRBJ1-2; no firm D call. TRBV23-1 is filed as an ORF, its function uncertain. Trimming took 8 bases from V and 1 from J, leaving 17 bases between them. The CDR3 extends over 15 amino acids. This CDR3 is CASVWKGRNNYGYTF. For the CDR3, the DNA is TGCGCCAGCGTATGGAAAGGGAGGAATAACTATGGCTACACCTTC.

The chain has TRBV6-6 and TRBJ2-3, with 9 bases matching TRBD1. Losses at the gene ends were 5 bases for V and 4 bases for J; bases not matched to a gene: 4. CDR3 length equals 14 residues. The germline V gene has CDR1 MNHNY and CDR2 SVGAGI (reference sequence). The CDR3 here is CASSDRGAPDTQYF. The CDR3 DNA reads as TGTGCCAGCAGTGACAGGGGGGCACCAGATACGCAGTATTTT.

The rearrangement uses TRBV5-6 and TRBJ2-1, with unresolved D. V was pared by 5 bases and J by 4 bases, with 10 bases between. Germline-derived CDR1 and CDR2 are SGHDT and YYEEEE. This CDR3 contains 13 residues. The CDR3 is CASSSQLYNEQFF. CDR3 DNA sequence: TGTGCCAGCAGTTCTCAGCTATACAATGAGCAGTTCTTC. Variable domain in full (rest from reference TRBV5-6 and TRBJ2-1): DAGVTQSPTHLIKTRGQQVTLRCSPKSGHDTVSWYQQALGQGPQFIFQYYEEEERQRGNFPDRFSGHQFPNYSSELNVNALLLGDSALYLCASSSQLYNEQFFGPGTRLTVL.

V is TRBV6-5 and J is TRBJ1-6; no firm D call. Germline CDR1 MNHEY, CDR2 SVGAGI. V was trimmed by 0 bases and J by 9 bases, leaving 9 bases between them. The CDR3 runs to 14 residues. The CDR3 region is CASSYSIGPSPLHF. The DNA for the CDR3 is TGTGCCAGCAGTTACTCGATCGGGCCTTCACCCCTCCACTTT.

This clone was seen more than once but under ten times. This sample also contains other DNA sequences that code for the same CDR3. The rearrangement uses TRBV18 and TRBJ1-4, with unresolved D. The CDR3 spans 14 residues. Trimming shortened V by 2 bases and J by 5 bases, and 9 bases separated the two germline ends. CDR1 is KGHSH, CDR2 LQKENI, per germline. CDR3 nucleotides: TGTGCCAGCTCACCAGGGTCTCCAAATGAAAAACTGTTTTTT. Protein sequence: CASSPGSPNEKLFF. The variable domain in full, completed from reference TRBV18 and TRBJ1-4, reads NAGVMQNPRHLVRRRGQEARLRCSPMKGHSHVYWYRQLPEEGLKFMVYLQKENIIDESGMPKERFSAEFPKEGPSILRIQQVVRGDSAAYFCASSPGSPNEKLFFGSGTQLSVL.

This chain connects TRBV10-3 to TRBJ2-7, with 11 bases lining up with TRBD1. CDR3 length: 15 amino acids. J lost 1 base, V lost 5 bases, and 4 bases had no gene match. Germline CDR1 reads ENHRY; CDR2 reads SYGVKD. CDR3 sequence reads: CAISSGQGASYEQYF. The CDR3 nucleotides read TGTGCCATCAGTTCCGGACAGGGGGCTTCCTACGAGCAGTACTTC.

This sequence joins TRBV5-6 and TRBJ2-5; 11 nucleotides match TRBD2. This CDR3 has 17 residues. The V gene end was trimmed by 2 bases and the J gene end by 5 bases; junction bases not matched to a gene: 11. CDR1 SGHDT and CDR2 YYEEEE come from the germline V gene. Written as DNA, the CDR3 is TGTGCCAGCAGCTTTTTAACGGGTAGCGGGGGGGCGGAGACCCAGTACTTC. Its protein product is CASSFLTGSGGAETQYF.

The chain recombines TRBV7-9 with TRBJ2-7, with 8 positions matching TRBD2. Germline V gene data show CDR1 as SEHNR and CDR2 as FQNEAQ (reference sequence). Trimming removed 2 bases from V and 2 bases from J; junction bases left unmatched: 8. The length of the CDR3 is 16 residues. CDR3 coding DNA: TGTGCCAGCAGCTTATACGGGACTAGGGATACCTACGAGCAGTACTTC. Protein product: CASSLYGTRDTYEQYF.

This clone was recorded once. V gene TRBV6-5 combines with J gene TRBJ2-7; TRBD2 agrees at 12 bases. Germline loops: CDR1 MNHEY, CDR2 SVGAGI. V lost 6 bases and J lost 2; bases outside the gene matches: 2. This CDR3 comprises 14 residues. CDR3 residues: CASSRLAGAYEQYF. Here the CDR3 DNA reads TGTGCCAGCAGCCGACTAGCGGGGGCCTACGAGCAGTACTTC.

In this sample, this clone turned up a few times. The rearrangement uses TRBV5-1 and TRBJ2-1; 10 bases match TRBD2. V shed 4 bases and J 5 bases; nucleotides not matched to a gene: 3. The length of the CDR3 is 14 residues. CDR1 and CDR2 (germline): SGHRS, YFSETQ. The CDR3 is CASSHLAGDNEQFF. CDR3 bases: TGCGCCAGCAGCCATCTAGCGGGGGACAATGAGCAGTTCTTC.

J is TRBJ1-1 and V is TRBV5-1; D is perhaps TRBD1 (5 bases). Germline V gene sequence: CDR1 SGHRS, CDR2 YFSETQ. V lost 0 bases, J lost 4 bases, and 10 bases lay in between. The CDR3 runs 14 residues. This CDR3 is CASSLVGRATEAFF. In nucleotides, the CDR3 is TGCGCCAGCAGCTTGGTTGGCAGGGCCACTGAAGCTTTCTTT.

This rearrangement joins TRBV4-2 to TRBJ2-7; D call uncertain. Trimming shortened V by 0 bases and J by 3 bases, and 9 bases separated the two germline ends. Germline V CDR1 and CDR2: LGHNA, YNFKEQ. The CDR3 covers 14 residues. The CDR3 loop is CASSQDTGFYEQYF. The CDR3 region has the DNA TGTGCCAGCAGCCAAGATACTGGCTTCTACGAGCAGTACTTC.

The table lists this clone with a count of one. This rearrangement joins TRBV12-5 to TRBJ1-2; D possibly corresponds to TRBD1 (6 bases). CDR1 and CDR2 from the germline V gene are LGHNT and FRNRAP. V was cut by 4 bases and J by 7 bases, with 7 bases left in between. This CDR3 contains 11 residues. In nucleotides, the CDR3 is TGTGCTAGTGGTTCAGGGGTTGGCTACACCTTC. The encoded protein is CASGSGVGYTF. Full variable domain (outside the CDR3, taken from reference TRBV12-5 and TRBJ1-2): DARVTQTPRHKVTEMGQEVTMRCQPILGHNTVFWYRQTMMQGLELLAYFRNRAPLDDSGMPKDRFSAEMPDATLATLKIQPSEPRDSAVYFCASGSGVGYTFGSGTRLTVV.

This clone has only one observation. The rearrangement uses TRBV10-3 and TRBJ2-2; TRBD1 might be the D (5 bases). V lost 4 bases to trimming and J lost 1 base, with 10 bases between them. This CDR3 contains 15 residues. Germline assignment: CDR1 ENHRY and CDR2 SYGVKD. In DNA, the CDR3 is TGTGCCATCAGTGCACGGACAATGAACACCGGGGAGCTGTTTTTT. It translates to CAISARTMNTGELFF.

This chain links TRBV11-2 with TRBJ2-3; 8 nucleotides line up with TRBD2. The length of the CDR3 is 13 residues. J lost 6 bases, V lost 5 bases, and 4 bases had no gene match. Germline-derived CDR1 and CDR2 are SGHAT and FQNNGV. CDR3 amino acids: CASSPPGGDTQYF. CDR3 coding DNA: TGTGCCAGCAGCCCCCCGGGAGGGGATACGCAGTATTTT.

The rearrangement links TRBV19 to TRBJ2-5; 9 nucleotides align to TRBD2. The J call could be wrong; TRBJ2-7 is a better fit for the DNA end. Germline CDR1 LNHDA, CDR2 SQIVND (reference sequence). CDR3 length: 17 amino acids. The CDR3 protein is CASSRREGAGTAYEQYF. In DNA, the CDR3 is TGTGCCAGTAGCCGGCGGGAGGGAGCAGGGACTGCCTACGAGCAGTACTTC.

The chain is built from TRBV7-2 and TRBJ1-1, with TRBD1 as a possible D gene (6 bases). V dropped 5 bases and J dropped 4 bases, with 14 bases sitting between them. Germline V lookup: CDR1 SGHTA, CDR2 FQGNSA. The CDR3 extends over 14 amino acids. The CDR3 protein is CASSPKGGVTEAFF. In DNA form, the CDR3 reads TGTGCCAGCAGCCCTAAGGGGGGGGTCACTGAAGCTTTCTTT.

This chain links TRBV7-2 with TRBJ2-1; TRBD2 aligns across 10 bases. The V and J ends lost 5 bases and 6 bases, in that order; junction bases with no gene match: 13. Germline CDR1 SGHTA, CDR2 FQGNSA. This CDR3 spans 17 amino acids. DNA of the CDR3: TGTGCCAGCAGCCCCCAGCGGGGGGGCTTCGATGGCAATGAGCAGTTCTTC. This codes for CASSPQRGGFDGNEQFF.

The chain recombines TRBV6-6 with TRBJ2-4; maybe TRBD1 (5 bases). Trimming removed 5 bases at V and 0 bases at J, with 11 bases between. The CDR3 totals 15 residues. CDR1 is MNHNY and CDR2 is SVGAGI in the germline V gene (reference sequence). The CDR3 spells CASSPDSEAKNIQYF. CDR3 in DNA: TGTGCCAGCAGTCCCGACAGTGAAGCCAAAAACATTCAGTACTTC.

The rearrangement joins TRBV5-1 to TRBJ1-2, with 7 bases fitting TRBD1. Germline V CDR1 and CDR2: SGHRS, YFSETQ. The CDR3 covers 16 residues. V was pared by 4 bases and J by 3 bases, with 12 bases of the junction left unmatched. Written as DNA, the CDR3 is TGCGCCAGCAGCATAGGAACAGGGGCGACTCACTATGGCTACACCTTC. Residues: CASSIGTGATHYGYTF.